This entry concerns a single T cell receptor beta chain. The sample belongs to a study of blood T cell repertoires in COVID-19. Study-level information: T cells, B-cell-depleted T cells, or PBMCs supplied cDNA or gDNA.

Original analysis: It was from reference gene primer amplification that nucleated cell counts were estimated. Clones were read by immunoSEQ multiplex PCR, and TCRdb kept only the in-frame ones, dropping some. The D gene and trimming were derived from the DNA, and the V and J assignments and clone size from that table. The repertoire consists of about 160,000 clones, with over 80% occurring once and the leading ten covering roughly a tenth. CDR1 is ENHRY and CDR2 is SYGVKD in the germline V gene. Trimming cost V 3 bases and J 5 bases, with 10 bases left between them. The CDR3 loop spans 14 amino acids.

Sequences were obtained from peripheral blood. The sequence was obtained from an elderly woman with active or convalescent COVID-19. This chain uses TRBV10-3 with TRBJ2-2; maybe TRBD1 (5 bases). CDR3 protein: CAISDPTATGELFF. The CDR3 region has the DNA TGTGCCATCAGTGACCCGACAGCGACCGGGGAGCTGTTTTTT.